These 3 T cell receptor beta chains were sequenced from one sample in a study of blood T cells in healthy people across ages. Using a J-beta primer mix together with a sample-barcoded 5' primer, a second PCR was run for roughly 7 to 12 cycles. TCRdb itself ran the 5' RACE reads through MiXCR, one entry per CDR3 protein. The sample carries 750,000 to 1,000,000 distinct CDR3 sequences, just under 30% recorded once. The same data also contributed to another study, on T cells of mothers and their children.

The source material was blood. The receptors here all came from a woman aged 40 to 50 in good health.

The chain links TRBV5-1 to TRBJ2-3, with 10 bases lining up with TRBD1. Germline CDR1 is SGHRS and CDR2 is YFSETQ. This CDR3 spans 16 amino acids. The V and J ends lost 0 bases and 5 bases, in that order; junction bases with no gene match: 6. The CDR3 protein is CASSLGGTGVGDTQYF. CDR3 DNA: TGCGCCAGCAGCTTGGGCGGGACAGGGGTTGGAGATACGCAGTATTTT.

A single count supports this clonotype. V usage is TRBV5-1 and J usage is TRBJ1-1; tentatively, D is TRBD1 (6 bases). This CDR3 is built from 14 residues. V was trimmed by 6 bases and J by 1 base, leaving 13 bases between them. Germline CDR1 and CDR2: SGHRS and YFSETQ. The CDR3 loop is CASTTGPGNTEAFF. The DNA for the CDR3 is TGCGCCAGCACCACAGGGCCGGGGAACACTGAAGCTTTCTTT.

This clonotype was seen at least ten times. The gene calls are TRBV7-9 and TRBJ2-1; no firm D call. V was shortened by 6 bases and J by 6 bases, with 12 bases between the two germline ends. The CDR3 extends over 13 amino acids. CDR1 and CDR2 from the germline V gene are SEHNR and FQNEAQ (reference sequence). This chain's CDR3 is CASRNGNSNEQFF. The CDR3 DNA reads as TGTGCCAGCAGAAATGGGAACAGCAATGAGCAGTTCTTC.